These 21 T cell receptor beta chains came from one sample sequenced in a study of shared clonotypes between healthy human individuals (dated by TCRdb to the early 2020s). The library was made by the immunoSEQ multiplex PCR assay. The source is immuneACCESS, and TCRdb retained only in-frame sequences with V and J called. Part of the clones is not carried over; for the studies checked, unresolved V genes explain less than half of this, and the remainder is unexplained. Here the sample has millions of clones; roughly 92% occur a single time. The top ten constitute over 0.12% of the sample. Material for sequencing was naive CD4+ T cells sorted from blood. What this sample's cell subset or site label stands for: CD45RA+ positively selected. The receptors originated from a young man in good health.

This chain connects TRBV12-5 to TRBJ2-1; 8 nucleotides line up with TRBD2. The V gene's germline CDR1 is LGHNT and CDR2 FRNRAP. This CDR3 is built from 18 residues. Germline trimming cut 0 bases from V and 7 bases from J; bases unmatched to any gene: 14. Here the CDR3 reads CASGLVLPREGKGNEQFF. In DNA, the CDR3 is TGTGCTAGTGGTTTGGTACTCCCACGGGAGGGCAAAGGGAATGAGCAGTTCTTC.

The V and J genes are TRBV5-6 and TRBJ2-5; D perhaps matches TRBD2 (7 bases). CDR3 size: 18 residues. Germline CDR1 reads SGHDT; CDR2 reads YYEEEE. V lost 3 bases to trimming and J lost 1 base, with 22 bases between them. The CDR3 nucleotides are TGTGCCAGCAGCTGGGGGCTCGATGGGACTACCTTCCAAGAGACCCAGTACTTC. Residues: CASSWGLDGTTFQETQYF.

This chain links TRBV2 with TRBJ2-5, with TRBD1 as a possible D gene (7 bases). The CDR3 contains 15 residues. V was pared by 8 bases and J by 4 bases, with 20 bases between. The germline V gene encodes CDR1 SNHLY and CDR2 FYNNEI. For the CDR3, the DNA is TGTGCCAGCCTGTCCTTATACAGGGGAGGAGAGACCCAGTACTTC. Its protein product is CASLSLYRGGETQYF.

The chain uses TRBV5-4 and TRBJ2-7; weak D call: TRBD2 (6 bases). Deletions cut 4 bases from V and 0 bases from J, with 8 bases between. Per germline, CDR1 SGHNT and CDR2 YYREEE (reference sequence). The CDR3 contains 13 residues. The CDR3: CASSRESSYEQYF. The CDR3 DNA reads as TGTGCCAGCAGCCGGGAGAGCTCCTACGAGCAGTACTTC.

The chain couples TRBV28 to TRBJ2-7; 7 bases align to TRBD2. The CDR3 covers 14 residues. Germline CDR1 is MDHEN and CDR2 is SYDVKM. Germline trimming cut 8 bases from V and 3 bases from J; bases unmatched to any gene: 10. The CDR3 DNA follows: TGTGCCAGCGGCTCCGGGACTACGATCTACGAGCAGTACTTC. It specifies CASGSGTTIYEQYF. Complete variable domain (other parts from reference TRBV28 and TRBJ2-7): DVKVTQSSRYLVKRTGEKVFLECVQDMDHENMFWYRQDPGLGLRLIYFSYDVKMKEKGDIPEGYSVSREKKERFSLILESASTNQTSMYLCASGSGTTIYEQYFGPGTRLTVT.

The chain combines TRBV2 with TRBJ1-3; D is undetermined. The germline V gene encodes CDR1 SNHLY and CDR2 FYNNEI. V lost 5 bases to trimming and J lost 4 bases, with 9 bases between them. CDR3 length: 13 residues. CDR3 sequence (DNA): TGTGCCAGCAGTAATGAGGCGGGAAACACCATATATTTT. Amino acids: CASSNEAGNTIYF.

J is TRBJ1-6 and V is TRBV19; 8 bases map to TRBD1. The CDR3 runs 15 residues. Germline V gene lookup returns CDR1 LNHDA and CDR2 SQIVND (reference sequence). V lost 8 bases, J lost 8 bases, and 11 bases stayed unmatched. CDR3 residues: CASRYRGGIDSPLHF. The CDR3 bases are TGTGCCAGTCGATACAGGGGGGGTATCGATTCACCCCTCCACTTT.

On this clone: The sample has other DNA sequences that encode this CDR3 too. This chain connects TRBV7-2 to TRBJ2-7; 8 bases match TRBD1. V shed 1 base and J 2 bases; nucleotides not matched to a gene: 1. The germline V gene encodes CDR1 SGHTA and CDR2 FQGNSA. The CDR3 extends over 14 amino acids. CDR3 loop: CASSLGQGTYEQYF. Written as DNA, the CDR3 is TGTGCCAGCAGCTTAGGACAGGGGACCTACGAGCAGTACTTC.

The chain combines TRBV2 with TRBJ2-7, with 7 bases that match TRBD2. Germline CDR1 reads SNHLY; CDR2 reads FYNNEI. V shed 3 bases and J 0 bases; nucleotides not matched to a gene: 11. This CDR3 has 17 residues. For the CDR3, the DNA is TGTGCCAGCAGTGATAGCGTAACGGCGGGGGACTCCTACGAGCAGTACTTC. It is translated as CASSDSVTAGDSYEQYF. Full variable domain (remainder filled in from reference TRBV2 and TRBJ2-7): EPEVTQTPSHQVTQMGQEVILRCVPISNHLYFYWYRQILGQKVEFLVSFYNNEISEKSEIFDDQFSVERPDGSNFTLKIRSTKLEDSAMYFCASSDSVTAGDSYEQYFGPGTRLTVT.

Concerning this clone: Other DNA sequences from this sample encode an identical CDR3 as well. The chain combines TRBV2 with TRBJ1-5; D call uncertain. Per germline, CDR1 SNHLY and CDR2 FYNNEI. This CDR3 is built from 13 residues. Trimming left V 1 base short and J 4 bases short, with 5 bases between. The CDR3 DNA is TGTGCCAGCAGTGAAGGCCTGAATCAGCCCCAGCATTTT. This sequence encodes CASSEGLNQPQHF.

The V gene is TRBV28, the J gene TRBJ1-5, with a possible D match to TRBD1 (5 bases). This CDR3 contains 14 residues. Trimming cost V 7 bases and J 1 base, with 11 bases left between them. Germline loops: CDR1 MDHEN, CDR2 SYDVKM. Here the CDR3 DNA reads TGTGCCAGCAACCAGGGAGGGAGCAATCAGCCCCAGCATTTT. Translating gives CASNQGGSNQPQHF.

About this clone: A junction end diverges from the germline sequence, so it may reflect a read error. The V and J genes are TRBV5-1 and TRBJ2-5; 7 bases match TRBD2. This CDR3 has 13 residues. From germline, CDR1 is SGHRS and CDR2 YFSETQ. CDR3 nucleotide sequence: TGCGCCAGTCAGCGGGGAGCTCAAGGGACCCAATACTTC. Translation: CASQRGAQGTQYF.

The gene calls are TRBV5-1 and TRBJ1-2; 7 nucleotides agree with TRBD1. CDR3 size: 14 residues. Germline trimming cut 7 bases from V and 2 bases from J; bases unmatched to any gene: 8. Germline CDR1 SGHRS, CDR2 YFSETQ. CDR3 amino acids: CASGSTGDNYGYTF. CDR3 DNA: TGCGCCAGCGGATCCACAGGGGACAACTATGGCTACACCTTC.

The chain couples TRBV5-1 to TRBJ2-2; possible D gene TRBD2, 5 bases. CDR1 and CDR2 from the germline V gene are SGHRS and YFSETQ. CDR3 size: 15 residues. V shed 0 bases and J shed 2 bases, with 8 bases lying between them. This CDR3 reads CASSLERSNTGELFF. DNA for the CDR3: TGCGCCAGCAGCTTGGAGCGGTCCAACACCGGGGAGCTGTTTTTT. Supplemented by reference TRBV5-1 and TRBJ2-2, the full variable domain reads KAGVTQTPRYLIKTRGQQVTLSCSPISGHRSVSWYQQTPGQGLQFLFEYFSETQRNKGNFPGRFSGRQFSNSRSEMNVSTLELGDSALYLCASSLERSNTGELFFGEGSRLTVL.

This clone was seen once. This rearrangement joins TRBV13 to TRBJ2-7; D gene unclear. V was clipped by 5 bases and J by 0 bases, with 17 bases between them. CDR1 and CDR2 from the germline V gene are PRHDT and FYEKMQ (reference sequence). CDR3 length equals 16 residues. The CDR3 is CASSLLEDTYSYEQYF. CDR3 DNA sequence: TGTGCCAGCAGCCTTCTAGAAGACACCTACTCCTACGAGCAGTACTTC. Using reference TRBV13 and TRBJ2-7 for the parts outside the CDR3, the full variable domain is AAGVIQSPRHLIKEKRETATLKCYPIPRHDTVYWYQQGPGQDPQFLISFYEKMQSDKGSIPDRFSAQQFSDYHSELNMSSLELGDSALYFCASSLLEDTYSYEQYFGPGTRLTVT.

This sequence joins TRBV7-6 and TRBJ2-2; D is unclear. The CDR3 length is 12 residues. The germline V and J ends were trimmed by 2 bases and 6 bases, with 4 bases remaining between them. Germline V gene data show CDR1 as SGHVS and CDR2 as FNYEAQ. The CDR3 reads CASSLPPGELFF. The CDR3 DNA follows: TGTGCCAGCAGCTTACCCCCCGGGGAGCTGTTTTTT. Full variable domain (outside the CDR3, taken from reference TRBV7-6 and TRBJ2-2): GAGVSQSPRYKVTKRGQDVALRCDPISGHVSLYWYRQALGQGPEFLTYFNYEAQQDKSGLPNDRFSAERPEGSISTLTIQRTEQRDSAMYRCASSLPPGELFFGEGSRLTVL.

The chain links TRBV28 to TRBJ1-6; the D gene is possibly TRBD1 (5 bases). V dropped 5 bases and J dropped 6 bases, with 14 bases sitting between them. The V gene's germline CDR1 is MDHEN and CDR2 SYDVKM. The CDR3 is 15 residues long. The chain's CDR3 is CASSTLTGLNSPLHF. The DNA for the CDR3 is TGTGCCAGCAGTACCCTCACAGGTCTTAATTCACCCCTCCACTTT.

The V and J genes are TRBV30 and TRBJ2-4, with D hard to call. Germline loops: CDR1 GTSNPN, CDR2 SVGIG (reference sequence). With 4 bases removed from V and 3 bases from J, the gap between germline ends came to 16 bases. The CDR3 consists of 15 residues. The CDR3 sequence is CAWNQQRHVKNIQYF. CDR3 sequence (DNA): TGTGCCTGGAACCAGCAAAGACACGTCAAAAACATTCAGTACTTC. The variable domain in full, with the rest retrieved from reference TRBV30 and TRBJ2-4, is SQTIHQWPATLVQPVGSPLSLECTVEGTSNPNLYWYRQAAGRGLQLLFYSVGIGQISSEVPQNLSASRPQDRQFILSSKKLLLSDSGFYLCAWNQQRHVKNIQYFGAGTRLSVL.

About this clone: This CDR3 is also generated by other DNA sequences in the sample. The CDR3 protein is CASSRYNEQFF. In DNA form, the CDR3 reads TGTGCCAGCTCCCGCTACAATGAGCAGTTCTTC. The genes are TRBV6-5 and TRBJ2-1; D is unresolved. V lost 8 bases, J lost 3 bases, and 5 bases lay in between. In germline, CDR1 is MNHEY, CDR2 SVGAGI. The CDR3 contains 11 residues.

The chain employs TRBV7-2 and TRBJ1-4; no clear D. The CDR3 consists of 13 residues. The V and J ends lost 0 bases and 5 bases respectively, with 4 bases between them. Looked up from germline, CDR1 is SGHTA and CDR2 is FQGNSA. CDR3 in amino acids: CASSLAGNEKLFF. CDR3 coding DNA: TGTGCCAGCAGCTTAGCCGGGAATGAAAAACTGTTTTTT.

The count of this clone is one. The V gene is TRBV4-1, the J gene TRBJ2-5, with 7 positions matching TRBD1. Germline trimming cut 1 base from V and 5 bases from J; bases unmatched to any gene: 4. Germline V gene lookup returns CDR1 MGHRA and CDR2 YSYEKL. This CDR3 spans 14 amino acids. The CDR3 bases are TGCGCCAGCAGCCAAGTCCAGGGGGTTGAGACCCAGTACTTC. This codes for CASSQVQGVETQYF.